The source of this TCR beta chain is a study of long-term antiretroviral therapy in people with HIV. Study conclusions and caveats: Even long-term ART left TRB diversity below transplant donor controls, despite gains. Investigators report no available data on ART adherence, viral resistance or therapy changes.

Trimming cost V 5 bases and J 7 bases, with 9 bases left between them. The germline CDR1 and CDR2 sequences are MNHEY and SVGAGI. The CDR3 has 13 residues. This clone was seen a handful of times. Its target is not known. Survey-level resolution applied to immunoSEQ assay v3.0. Produced via immunoSEQ multiplex PCR; TCRdb's table is partial and in-frame only. The sample holds tens of thousands of clones, 85% seen once. The starting material was unsorted PBMCs, obtained about 5 years after starting antiretroviral therapy. V gene TRBV6-5 combines with J gene TRBJ1-6; no clear D gene. The origin of this receptor is a man aged 40-55 years with HIV. CDR3 DNA sequence: TGTGCCAGCAGTCCCCCCGGGAATTCACCCCTCCACTTT. Its translation: CASSPPGNSPLHF.